This TCR beta chain came from a study of beta chain features in type 1 diabetes (dated by TCRdb to the late 2010s). Broadly, across the study: Patients and healthy donors did not differ in mean age, gender distribution, total cell number or subset yield. A total of roughly 98,000,000 sorted cells were examined across all samples, and RNA yield correlated strongly with the number of cells per subset. In the study, TCRB repertoires of sorted circulating CD4+ T cell subsets from recently diagnosed type 1 diabetes patients were compared with those of matched healthy donors. Naive and central memory subsets were obtained from all 30 or so donors, but regulatory and stem cell-like memory subsets were isolated from only 8 patients and roughly eight healthy donors.

Its CDR3 holds 14 amino acids, cysteine through phenylalanine. Left in the record is the CDR3 DNA by itself, 42 bases read in frame from the first base. At the junction V is shortened by 11 bases and J by 12 bases; bases outside the gene matches: 19. The germline V gene specifies SNHLY as CDR1 and FYNNEI as CDR2. This clone was picked up a small number of times. There is no known antigen for this receptor. No quality values exist for individual bases; no much larger clone is one base distant. All of the isolated RNA was reverse transcribed with the High Capacity cDNA Reverse Transcription Kit, so expressed TCRB transcripts were sequenced. Deep immunoSEQ sequencing was performed on naive, central memory and regulatory T cell samples, with an average of roughly 4 million total reads per sample. After sorted cells were lysed in RLT buffer, RNA was extracted with DNase-treated RNeasy Micro or Mini kits, with the choice depending on cell number. To prevent cross-contamination, every cell subset was processed on its own, while patient and healthy donor samples were processed together. TCRB sequences were amplified from cDNA with the immunoSEQ multiplex PCR, producing 87-bp fragments spanning the CDR3 region. Sequencing of the amplicons was done on the Illumina HiSeq platform. The source study handled its data this way. Synthetic template baselines were used to correct PCR bias computationally, reads within Hamming distance 2 were collapsed together, and singletons that could not be merged were discarded. Reads were aligned against IMGT so that V, D and J genes, CDR3 length and insertions or deletions at six rearrangement sites could be assigned. Clonotype counts were normalized to sorted cell number within each subset before computing true diversity and Gini coefficients with the tcR R package. The overlap coefficient, calculated on TCRB nucleotide sequences, was used to measure repertoire sharing. TCRdb obtained this table from immuneACCESS and retained in-frame rearrangements with V and J assigned. These tables miss some clones; where compared with another copy, unresolved V genes account for less than half of the shortfall, and the remainder is unexplained. V, J and clone size derive from that table, while D and trimming were established from the DNA sequence. The sample has under 200,000 clones on record, approximately 9.1% of them singletons. Clones ranked in the top ten supply about 2.5% of the sample.

Each donor gave one peripheral blood draw, averaging roughly 120 mL, which was collected into heparinised tubes. Using a panel that included CD45RO, CCR7, CD25, CD127, CD95 and CD27, naive, central memory, regulatory and stem cell-like memory CD4+ T cells were sorted on a BD FACSAria II. A purity above 98% was achieved for all sorted populations. PBMCs were separated immediately by Lymphoprep density gradient centrifugation and were stained directly, without being cultured. So that batch effects would be minimized, each experiment stained and sorted samples in pairs, pairing one healthy donor with one patient. General conclusions and limits of the study: A moderate but significant shortening of TCRB CDR3 length was observed in type 1 diabetes patients in all four CD4+ subsets. Naive, central memory and regulatory TCRB repertoires appeared to be more similar among patients than among healthy donors. Because cDNA was sequenced instead of genomic DNA, highly expressing activated cells could be over-represented, though the groups showed no difference in activation or CD3 levels. Because the HLA sub-analyses included only small numbers of individuals, any influence of HLA type on TCRB rearrangement was left unresolved. At VDJ recombination sites, type 1 diabetes patients had fewer insertions and more deleted nucleotides, which implies abnormalities in thymic rearrangement. Shorter templates might be favored by PCR, yet because patient and control samples were amplified and corrected together, any such skew would affect both groups equally.

Sequencing was carried out using central memory CD4+ T cells from blood. The V and J genes are TRBV2 and TRBJ2-3; 8 bases in the middle match TRBD2. The receptor was isolated from a woman younger than 35 in good health. The CDR3 loop reads CARAGASSGTAQYF. In nucleotides, the sequence is TGTGCCCGAGCGGGGGCCTCTAGCGGAACCGCACAGTATTTT.